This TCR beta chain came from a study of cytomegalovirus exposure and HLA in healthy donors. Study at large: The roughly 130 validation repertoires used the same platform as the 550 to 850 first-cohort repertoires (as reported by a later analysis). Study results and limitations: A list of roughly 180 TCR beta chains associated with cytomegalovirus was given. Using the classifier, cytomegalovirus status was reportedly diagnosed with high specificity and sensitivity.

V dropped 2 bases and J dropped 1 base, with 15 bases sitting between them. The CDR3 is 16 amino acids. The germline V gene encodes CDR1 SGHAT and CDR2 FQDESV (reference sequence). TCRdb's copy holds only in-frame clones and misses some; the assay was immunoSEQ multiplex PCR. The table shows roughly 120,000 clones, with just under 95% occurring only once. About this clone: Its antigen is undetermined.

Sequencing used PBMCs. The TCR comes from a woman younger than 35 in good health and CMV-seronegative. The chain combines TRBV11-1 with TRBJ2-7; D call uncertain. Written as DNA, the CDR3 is TGTGCCAGCAGCTTATCAGGCTTTCCCGGTTCCTACGAGCAGTACTTC. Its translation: CASSLSGFPGSYEQYF.